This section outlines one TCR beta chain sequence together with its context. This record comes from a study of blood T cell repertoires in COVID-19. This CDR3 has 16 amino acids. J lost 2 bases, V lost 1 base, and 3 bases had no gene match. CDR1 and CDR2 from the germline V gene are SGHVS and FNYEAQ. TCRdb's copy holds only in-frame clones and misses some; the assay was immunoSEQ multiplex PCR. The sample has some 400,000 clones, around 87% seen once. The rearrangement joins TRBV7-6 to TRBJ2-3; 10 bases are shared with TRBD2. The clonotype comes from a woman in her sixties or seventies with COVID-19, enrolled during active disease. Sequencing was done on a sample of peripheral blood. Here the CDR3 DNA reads TGTGCCAGCAGCTTAGGTCTAGCGGGGGCCACAGATACGCAGTATTTT. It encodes CASSLGLAGATDTQYF.